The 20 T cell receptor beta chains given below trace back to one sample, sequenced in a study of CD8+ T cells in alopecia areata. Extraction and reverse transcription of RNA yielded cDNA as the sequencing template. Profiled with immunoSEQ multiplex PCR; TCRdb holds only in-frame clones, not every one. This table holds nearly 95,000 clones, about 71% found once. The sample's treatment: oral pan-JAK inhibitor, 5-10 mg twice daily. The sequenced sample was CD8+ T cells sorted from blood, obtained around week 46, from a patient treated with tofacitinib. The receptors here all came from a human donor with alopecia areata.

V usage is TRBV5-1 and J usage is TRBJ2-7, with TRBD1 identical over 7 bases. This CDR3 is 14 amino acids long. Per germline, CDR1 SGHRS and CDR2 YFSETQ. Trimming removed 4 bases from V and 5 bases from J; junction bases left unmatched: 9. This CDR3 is CASSTDRVGDEQYF. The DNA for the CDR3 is TGCGCCAGCAGCACCGACAGGGTCGGCGACGAGCAGTACTTC. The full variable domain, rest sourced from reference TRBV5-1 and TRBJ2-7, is KAGVTQTPRYLIKTRGQQVTLSCSPISGHRSVSWYQQTPGQGLQFLFEYFSETQRNKGNFPGRFSGRQFSNSRSEMNVSTLELGDSALYLCASSTDRVGDEQYFGPGTRLTVT.

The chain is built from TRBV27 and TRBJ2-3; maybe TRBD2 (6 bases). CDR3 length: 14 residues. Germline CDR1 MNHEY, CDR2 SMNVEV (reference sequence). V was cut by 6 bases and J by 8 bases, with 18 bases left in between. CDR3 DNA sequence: TGTGCCAGCAGACCAATCTCCTGGGGAGGTACGCAGTATTTT. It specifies CASRPISWGGTQYF.

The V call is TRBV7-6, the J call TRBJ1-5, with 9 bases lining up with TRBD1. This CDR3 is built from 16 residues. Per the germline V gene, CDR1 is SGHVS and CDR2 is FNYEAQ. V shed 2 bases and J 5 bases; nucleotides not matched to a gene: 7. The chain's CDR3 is CASSLRGDRDDQPQHF. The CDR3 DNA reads TGTGCCAGCAGCTTACGCGGGGACAGGGACGATCAGCCCCAGCATTTT.

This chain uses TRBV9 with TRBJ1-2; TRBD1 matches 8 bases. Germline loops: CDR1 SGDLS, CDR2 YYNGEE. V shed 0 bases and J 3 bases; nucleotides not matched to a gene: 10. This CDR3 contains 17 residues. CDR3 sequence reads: CASSVEGRGHQDYGYTF. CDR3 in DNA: TGTGCCAGCAGCGTAGAGGGCAGGGGGCACCAGGACTATGGCTACACCTTC.

CDR3 coding DNA: TGCGCCAGCAGCCAATCTCCTGGCGGGGCCTACGAGCAGTACTTC. Protein: CASSQSPGGAYEQYF. The chain joins TRBV4-3 to TRBJ2-7; D might be TRBD2 (6 bases). CDR3 size: 15 residues. The V gene lost 2 bases and the J gene lost 2 bases, with 13 bases spanning the gap. Germline CDR1 LGHNA, CDR2 YSLEER.

The CDR3 region has the DNA TGTGCCAGCAGCGACCGGGACTCGACTGAAGCTTTCTTT. It yields the protein CASSDRDSTEAFF. The gene calls are TRBV7-6 and TRBJ1-1; TRBD1 is a possible D gene (5 bases). The V end lost 5 bases, the J end lost 5 bases, and 12 bases lay between the germline ends. The CDR3 spans 13 residues. CDR1 and CDR2 from the germline V gene are SGHVS and FNYEAQ.

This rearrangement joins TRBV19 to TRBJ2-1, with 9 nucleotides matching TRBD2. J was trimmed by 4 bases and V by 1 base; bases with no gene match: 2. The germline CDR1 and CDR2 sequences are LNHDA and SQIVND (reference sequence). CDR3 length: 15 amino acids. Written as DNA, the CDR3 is TGTGCCAGTAGTATAGGCGGGGGGGCTTACAATGAGCAGTTCTTC. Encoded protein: CASSIGGGAYNEQFF.

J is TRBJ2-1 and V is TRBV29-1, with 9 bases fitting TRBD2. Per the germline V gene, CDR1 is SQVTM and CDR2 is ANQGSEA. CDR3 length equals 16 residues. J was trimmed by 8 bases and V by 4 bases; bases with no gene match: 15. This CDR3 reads CSVGSVLAGPRDEQFF. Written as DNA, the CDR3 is TGCAGCGTTGGGAGTGTGCTAGCGGGGCCGCGGGATGAGCAGTTCTTC.

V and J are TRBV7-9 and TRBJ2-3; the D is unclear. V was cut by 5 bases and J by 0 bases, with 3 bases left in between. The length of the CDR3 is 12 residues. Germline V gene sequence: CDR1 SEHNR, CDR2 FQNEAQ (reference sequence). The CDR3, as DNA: TGTGCCAGCAGCACGAGCACAGATACGCAGTATTTT. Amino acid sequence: CASSTSTDTQYF. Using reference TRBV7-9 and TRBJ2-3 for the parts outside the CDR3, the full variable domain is DTGVSQNPRHKITKRGQNVTFRCDPISEHNRLYWYRQTLGQGPEFLTYFQNEAQLEKSRLLSDRFSAERPKGSFSTLEIQRTEQGDSAMYLCASSTSTDTQYFGPGTRLTVL.

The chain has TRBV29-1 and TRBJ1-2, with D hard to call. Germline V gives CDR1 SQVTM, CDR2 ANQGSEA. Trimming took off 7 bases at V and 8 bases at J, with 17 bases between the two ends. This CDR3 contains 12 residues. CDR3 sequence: CSGILEEEGYTF. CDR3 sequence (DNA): TGCAGCGGTATCCTAGAAGAGGAGGGCTACACCTTC. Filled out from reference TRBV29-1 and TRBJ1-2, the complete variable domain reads SAVISQKPSRDICQRGTSLTIQCQVDSQVTMMFWYRQQPGQSLTLIATANQGSEATYESGFVIDKFPISRPNLTFSTLTVSNMSPEDSSIYLCSGILEEEGYTFGSGTRLTVV.

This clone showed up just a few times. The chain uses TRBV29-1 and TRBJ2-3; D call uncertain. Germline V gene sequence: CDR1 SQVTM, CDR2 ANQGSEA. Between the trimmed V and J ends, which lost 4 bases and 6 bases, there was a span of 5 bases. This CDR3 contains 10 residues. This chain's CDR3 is CSVVGDTQYF. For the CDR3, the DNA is TGCAGCGTTGTTGGGGATACGCAGTATTTT.

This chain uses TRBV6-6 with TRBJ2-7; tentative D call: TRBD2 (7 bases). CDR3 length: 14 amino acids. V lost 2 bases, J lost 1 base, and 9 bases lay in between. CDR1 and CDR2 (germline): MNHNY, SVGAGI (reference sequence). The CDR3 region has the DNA TGTGCCAGCAGTTACCGGGGGGCTTCCTACGAGCAGTACTTC. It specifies CASSYRGASYEQYF.

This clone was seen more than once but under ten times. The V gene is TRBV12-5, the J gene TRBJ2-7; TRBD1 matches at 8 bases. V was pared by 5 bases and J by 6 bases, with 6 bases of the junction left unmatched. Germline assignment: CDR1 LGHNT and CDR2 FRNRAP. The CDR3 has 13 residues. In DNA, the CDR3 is TGTGCTAGTGGTCCTCAGGGGGCTGTCGAGCAGTACTTC. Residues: CASGPQGAVEQYF.

CDR3 sequence (DNA): TGCAGCGTTGGTATGACTGAAGCTTTCTTT. It is translated as CSVGMTEAFF. The rearrangement links TRBV29-1 to TRBJ1-1; no clear D gene. The CDR3 has 10 residues. Trimming took off 4 bases at V and 5 bases at J, with 5 bases between the two ends. Germline V gives CDR1 SQVTM, CDR2 ANQGSEA.

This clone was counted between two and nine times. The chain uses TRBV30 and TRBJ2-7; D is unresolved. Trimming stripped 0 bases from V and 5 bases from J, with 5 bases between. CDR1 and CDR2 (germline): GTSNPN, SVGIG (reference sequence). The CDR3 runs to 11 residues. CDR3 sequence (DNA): TGTGCCTGGAGTGTCATGGACGAGCAGTACTTC. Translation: CAWSVMDEQYF.

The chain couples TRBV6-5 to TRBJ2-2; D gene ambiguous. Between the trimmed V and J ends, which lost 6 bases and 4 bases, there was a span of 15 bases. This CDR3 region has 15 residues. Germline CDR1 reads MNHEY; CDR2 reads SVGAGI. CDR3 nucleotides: TGTGCCAGCAGATCGGTAGGGTCGGGCACCGGGGAGCTGTTTTTT. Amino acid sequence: CASRSVGSGTGELFF.

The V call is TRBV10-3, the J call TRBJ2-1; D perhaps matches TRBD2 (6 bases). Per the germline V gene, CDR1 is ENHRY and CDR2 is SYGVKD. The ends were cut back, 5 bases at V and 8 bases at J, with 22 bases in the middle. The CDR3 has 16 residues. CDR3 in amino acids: CAISTPGGIDTDEQFF. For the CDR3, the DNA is TGTGCCATCAGTACCCCCGGGGGAATAGACACCGATGAGCAGTTCTTC.

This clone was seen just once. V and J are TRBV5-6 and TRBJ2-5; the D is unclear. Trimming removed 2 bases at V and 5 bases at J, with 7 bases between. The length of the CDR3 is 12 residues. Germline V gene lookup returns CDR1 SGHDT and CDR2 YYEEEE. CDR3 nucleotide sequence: TGTGCCAGCAGCTTTGAGAAGGAGACCCAGTACTTC. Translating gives CASSFEKETQYF.

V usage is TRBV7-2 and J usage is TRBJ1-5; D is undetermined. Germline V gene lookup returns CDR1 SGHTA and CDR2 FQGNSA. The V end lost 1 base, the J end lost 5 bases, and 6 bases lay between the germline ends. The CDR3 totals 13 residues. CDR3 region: CASSLDWDQPQHF. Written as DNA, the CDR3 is TGTGCCAGCAGCTTAGATTGGGATCAGCCCCAGCATTTT. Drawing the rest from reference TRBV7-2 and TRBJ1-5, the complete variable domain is GAGVSQSPSNKVTEKGKDVELRCDPISGHTALYWYRQSLGQGLEFLIYFQGNSAPDKSGLPSDRFSAERTGGSVSTLTIQRTQQEDSAVYLCASSLDWDQPQHFGDGTRLSIL.

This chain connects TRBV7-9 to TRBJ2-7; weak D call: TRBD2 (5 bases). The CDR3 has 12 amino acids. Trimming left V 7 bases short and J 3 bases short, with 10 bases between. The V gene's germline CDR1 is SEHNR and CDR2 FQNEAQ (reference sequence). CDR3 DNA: TGTGCCAGCAACCCGGGGAACTACGAGCAGTACTTC. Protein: CASNPGNYEQYF.